This T cell receptor (beta chain) was sequenced in a study of T cells in localized non-small cell lung cancer. The method was immunoSEQ multiplex PCR; TCRdb's version includes in-frame clones alone and lacks a portion of them. The sample yields about 19,000 clones, over 75% seen once. The V end was cut by 6 bases, the J end by 5 bases, with 14 bases between. CDR3 length: 13 residues. CDR1 is SQVTM and CDR2 is ANQGSEA in the germline V gene. The sample holds a few counts of this clone. The sequencing used peripheral blood, collected before any cancer treatment. The sequence came from a female donor over 55 with stage I lung adenocarcinoma. This chain connects TRBV29-1 to TRBJ1-5; tentatively, D is TRBD1 (5 bases). Written as DNA, the CDR3 is TGCAGCGTGGGGCAGGGAAGGGATCAGCCCCAGCATTTT. Amino acid sequence: CSVGQGRDQPQHF.